What follows are 9 T cell receptor beta chains derived from one specimen sequenced in a study of T-cell reconstitution after alpha-beta-depleted transplantation in children. TCRbeta library construction was performed incorporating unique molecular identifiers. TCRdb reprocessed the PCR reads with MiXCR, giving one entry per CDR3 protein. The sample lists about 360,000 distinct CDR3 sequences, 13% seen once, with about 3.9% in the top ten. Sample: PBMCs, taken from the stem cell graft. All receptors derive from a human donor who donated a stem cell graft to a child with Fanconi anemia.

The chain recombines TRBV12-3 or TRBV12-4 with TRBJ1-5, with a tentative D call TRBD1 (6 bases). V lost 5 bases and J lost 5, with 13 bases in between. The CDR3 loop spans 14 amino acids. The CDR3 loop reads CASSRRQADQPQHF. The CDR3 region has the DNA TGTGCCAGCAGTAGAAGACAGGCGGATCAGCCCCAGCATTTT.

The rearrangement links TRBV18 to TRBJ2-7; possibly TRBD1 or TRBD2 for D (5 bases each). Germline CDR1 and CDR2: KGHSH and LQKENI. The CDR3 totals 16 residues. The ends were cut back, 3 bases at V and 6 bases at J, with 21 bases in the middle. The CDR3 reads CASSPNKGTVWLEQYF. CDR3 nucleotides: TGTGCCAGCTCACCGAATAAGGGGACCGTTTGGCTCGAGCAGTACTTC.

This clonotype was seen ten or more times. The V gene is TRBV5-6, the J gene TRBJ2-7; no reliable D call. CDR3 length: 12 amino acids. Germline CDR1 reads SGHDT; CDR2 reads YYEEEE. V was pared by 0 bases and J by 6 bases, with 7 bases between. The CDR3: CASSLDSAEQYF. CDR3 coding DNA: TGTGCCAGCAGCTTGGACAGCGCCGAGCAGTACTTC. Using reference TRBV5-6 and TRBJ2-7 for the parts outside the CDR3, the full variable domain is DAGVTQSPTHLIKTRGQQVTLRCSPKSGHDTVSWYQQALGQGPQFIFQYYEEEERQRGNFPDRFSGHQFPNYSSELNVNALLLGDSALYLCASSLDSAEQYFGPGTRLTVT.

Here the CDR3 DNA reads TGTGCCAGCAGATTGGCTGGGGCCAACGTCCTGACTTTC. Translated, it gives CASRLAGANVLTF. The J gene is TRBJ2-6, the V gene TRBV7-2; D remains unclear. Germline CDR1 SGHTA, CDR2 FQGNSA. This CDR3 region has 13 residues. V lost 6 bases, J lost 2 bases, and 5 bases lay in between.

This clonotype has ten or more counts. The J gene is TRBJ1-2, the V gene TRBV20-1; D is ambiguous. The CDR3 runs to 13 residues. The V and J ends lost 4 bases and 8 bases respectively, with 17 bases between them. From germline, CDR1 is DFQATT and CDR2 SNEGSKA (reference sequence). In DNA form, the CDR3 reads TGCAGTGCTATTCATAGGCGAGCGAGCGGCTACACCTTC. It encodes CSAIHRRASGYTF.

The chain uses TRBV11-2 and TRBJ2-1; D is ambiguous. Germline assignment: CDR1 SGHAT and CDR2 FQNNGV. V lost 4 bases to trimming and J lost 6 bases, with 7 bases between them. The CDR3 is 12 residues long. The CDR3 region is CASSWNRNEQFF. CDR3 in DNA: TGTGCCAGCAGCTGGAACCGCAATGAGCAGTTCTTC.

This clonotype was seen many times. The rearrangement links TRBV10-3 to TRBJ2-5, with TRBD1 matching over 9 bases. The CDR3 spans 15 residues. Germline assignment: CDR1 ENHRY and CDR2 SYGVKD. J lost 2 bases, V lost 3 bases, and 4 bases had no gene match. The CDR3 here is CAISDVGQGQETQYF. The CDR3 nucleotides are TGTGCCATCAGTGACGTAGGACAGGGGCAAGAGACCCAGTACTTC.

In this sample, this clonotype turned up a few times. The chain is built from TRBV6-1 and TRBJ2-5, with no clear D. The CDR3 runs 17 residues. Trimming removed 3 bases at V and 5 bases at J, with 22 bases between. Germline V gene lookup returns CDR1 MNHNS and CDR2 SASEGT. The CDR3 nucleotides read TGTGCCAGCAGTGATGGTAGAAGTAGTTTGATCGGGGAGACCCAGTACTTC. Its translation: CASSDGRSSLIGETQYF.

This clonotype appeared many times. The chain joins TRBV5-1 to TRBJ2-1, with a weak D call TRBD2 (6 bases). The V gene lost 4 bases and the J gene lost 0 bases, with 14 bases spanning the gap. Germline CDR1 and CDR2: SGHRS and YFSETQ. The CDR3 is 16 residues long. CDR3 region: CASSGGAGSSYNEQFF. Here the CDR3 DNA reads TGCGCCAGCAGCGGGGGTGCGGGGAGCTCCTACAATGAGCAGTTCTTC.